In this sample, the clone carrying this T cell receptor (beta chain) turned up once. The data originate from a study of blood T cell repertoires in COVID-19. Per the germline V gene, CDR1 is SGHVS and CDR2 is FQNEAQ. This CDR3 has 14 residues. Trimming shortened V by 2 bases and J by 0 bases, and 8 bases separated the two germline ends. Per the study methods: Researchers report that nucleated cell counts were estimated from reference gene primer amplification. TCRdb's copy holds only in-frame clones and misses some; the assay was immunoSEQ multiplex PCR. V and J calls and clone size are copied from that table; D and trimming were computed from the DNA. The sample has some 530,000 clones, about 85% seen once; the top ten hold around 7.9%.

The chain has TRBV7-8 and TRBJ2-7; D call uncertain. The specimen was PBMCs or T cells enriched from blood (not recorded which). This sequence was found in a woman aged 55-70 years who had recovered from COVID-19. As DNA, the CDR3 is TGTGCCAGCAGCTTAAGGCGGAACTCCTACGAGCAGTACTTC. Amino acids: CASSLRRNSYEQYF.